Included here is one TCR beta chain sequence, with context. Its antigen is still unknown. This specimen comes from a study of shared clonotypes between healthy human individuals. Study-wide context: Three CD4 naive, three CD4 memory, two CD8 naive and one CD8 memory plate were used per donor.

Trimming cost V 7 bases and J 5 bases; bases outside gene matches: 19. This CDR3 has 17 amino acids. Germline V lookup: CDR1 MDHEN, CDR2 SYDVKM. Data came from immunoSEQ multiplex PCR; TCRdb stores just in-frame clones and leaves some out. This table has a few million clones, 85% to 95% appearing once. Findings of the study overall: Genetic and exposure-history diversity was limited by the small donor number. The authors sampled blood alone, and tissue repertoires likely differ.

Material for sequencing was naive CD4+ T cells sorted from blood. Subset of the sample: CD45RA+ positively selected. The gene calls are TRBV28 and TRBJ2-7; 8 bases fit TRBD2. This receptor was identified in a man aged 18 to 35 in good health. The CDR3: CASTTGGGGSTFDEQYF. The CDR3 DNA follows: TGTGCCAGCACCACCGGGGGGGGCGGTTCCACCTTCGACGAGCAGTACTTC.